The clone carrying this T cell receptor (beta chain) has a count of ten or more. Its antigen is not known. The data originate from a study of T-cell memory formation after mild COVID-19. General study points: Whereas later expanders leaned CD4+, clones contracting day 15 to 85 showed a balanced CD4/CD8 makeup.

The V segment lost 2 bases and the J segment 4 bases; nucleotides outside the gene matches: 4. This CDR3 has 14 residues. Germline assignment: CDR1 SGHRS and CDR2 YFSETQ. TCRdb redid the calling of the 5' RACE reads with MiXCR, one entry per CDR3 protein. The table includes tens of thousands of distinct CDR3 sequences, 5% to 7% detected once. The TCR sequence derives from an adult who had mild COVID-19 (a few samples of this study predate the infection). Cell type and time point are not known. The sequencing sample was made of PBMCs or a T cell subset sorted from them (not recorded which). The rearrangement links TRBV5-1 to TRBJ1-2, with 8 bases fitting TRBD1. CDR3 sequence reads: CASSFGGQGYGYTF. CDR3 bases: TGCGCCAGCAGCTTCGGCGGACAGGGCTATGGCTACACCTTC. Looking up the rest from reference TRBV5-1 and TRBJ1-2 gives the full variable domain: KAGVTQTPRYLIKTRGQQVTLSCSPISGHRSVSWYQQTPGQGLQFLFEYFSETQRNKGNFPGRFSGRQFSNSRSEMNVSTLELGDSALYLCASSFGGQGYGYTFGSGTRLTVV.